This T cell receptor beta chain was sequenced for a study of blood T cell repertoires in COVID-19. Study at large: The origin of the acute and convalescent COVID-19 samples was the United States, Italy and Spain. PBMCs, B-cell-depleted T cells, or T cells provided the cDNA or gDNA that made up the material.

This clone occurred once. There are 14 residues in the CDR3. Between the trimmed V and J ends, which lost 2 bases and 3 bases, there was a span of 11 bases. CDR1 is SGHDT and CDR2 is YYEEEE in the germline V gene. Only in-frame clones appear in the TCRdb table, and some are missing; sequencing was by immunoSEQ multiplex PCR. Of 110,000 to 150,000 clones in the sample, 79% are singletons; the top ten hold about 9%. The clonotype originates from a man in his fifties with active or convalescent COVID-19. The genes are TRBV5-6 and TRBJ2-5; possible D gene TRBD2, 5 bases. Sequencing input: peripheral blood. Here the CDR3 reads CASSFLEVEETQYF. CDR3 coding DNA: TGTGCCAGCAGCTTTTTGGAGGTGGAAGAGACCCAGTACTTC.